These 10 T cell receptor beta chains share one sample of origin, sequenced in a study of blood T cell repertoires in COVID-19. Libraries were prepared by immunoSEQ multiplex PCR; TCRdb keeps only in-frame clonotypes and omits some of them. The sample consists of 190,000 or so clones, approximately 86% of them appearing once. The specimen was peripheral blood. The receptors come from a man aged 35-49 years with active or convalescent COVID-19.

The chain joins TRBV21-1 to TRBJ1-6; TRBD1 reflects the table's D call only, with no check against the DNA. TRBV21-1 is listed as a pseudogene. The CDR3 runs 19 residues. CDR3 amino acids: CASSHHTGGTGDYNSPLHF. DNA of the CDR3: TGTGCCAGCAGCCACCATACTGGCGGGACAGGGGATTATAATTCACCCCTCCACTTT.

V and J are TRBV15 and TRBJ1-1, with D maybe TRBD1 (6 bases). Germline V gene lookup returns CDR1 LNHNV and CDR2 YYDKDF (reference sequence). V lost 8 bases and J 0 bases, leaving 25 bases between the germline ends. The CDR3 totals 18 residues. The CDR3 is CATLSTLEWTDMNTEAFF. CDR3 coding DNA: TGTGCCACCCTTTCGACGTTAGAATGGACAGACATGAACACTGAAGCTTTCTTT.

The chain links TRBV5-1 to TRBJ2-1, with D tentatively TRBD1 (5 bases). The V end was cut by 3 bases, the J end by 8 bases, with 12 bases between. From germline, CDR1 is SGHRS and CDR2 YFSETQ. The CDR3 is made up of 13 amino acids. CDR3 residues: CASSWGQLYEQFF. The CDR3 DNA follows: TGCGCCAGCAGCTGGGGCCAACTTTATGAGCAGTTCTTC.

The J gene is TRBJ1-4, the V gene TRBV30; D gene ambiguous. The CDR3 runs 14 residues. The V and J ends lost 4 bases and 0 bases respectively, with 9 bases between them. Germline CDR1 is GTSNPN and CDR2 is SVGIG (reference sequence). CDR3 bases: TGTGCCTGGACCGTCTCTGCAACTAATGAAAAACTGTTTTTT. This codes for CAWTVSATNEKLFF.

The rearrangement joins TRBV6-7 to TRBJ2-4, with TRBD1 matching over 10 bases. TRBV6-7 is annotated as an ORF whose role is uncertain. CDR3 length: 15 amino acids. V trimming: 6 bases; J trimming: 7 bases; junction bases outside the gene matches: 9. The CDR3 is CASRTYPGQGNIQYF. In DNA, the CDR3 is TGTGCCAGCAGAACCTATCCGGGACAGGGGAACATTCAGTACTTC.

This clone showed up just a few times. The rearrangement uses TRBV19 and TRBJ1-5; TRBD1 matches at 7 bases. The V gene end was trimmed by 6 bases and the J gene end by 4 bases; junction bases not matched to a gene: 9. CDR1 and CDR2 from the germline V gene are LNHDA and SQIVND (reference sequence). CDR3 length equals 15 residues. CDR3 in amino acids: CASSTGTALNQPQHF. CDR3 nucleotide sequence: TGTGCCAGTAGCACCGGGACAGCCTTAAATCAGCCCCAGCATTTT.

The chain recombines TRBV2 with TRBJ2-2, with D perhaps matching TRBD1 (6 bases). Germline V CDR1 and CDR2: SNHLY, FYNNEI. The V gene lost 3 bases and the J gene lost 5 bases, with 10 bases spanning the gap. CDR3 length: 14 residues. This CDR3 is CASSEVQGTGELFF. The CDR3 DNA sequence: TGTGCCAGCAGTGAGGTACAGGGAACCGGGGAGCTGTTTTTT.

The chain is built from TRBV5-4 and TRBJ2-5; 9 nucleotides match TRBD2. The CDR3 consists of 15 residues. Trimming removed 4 bases from V and 5 bases from J; junction bases left unmatched: 9. The germline CDR1 and CDR2 sequences are SGHNT and YYREEE (reference sequence). The CDR3 is CASSVPGTSLETQYF. CDR3 sequence (DNA): TGTGCCAGCAGCGTACCCGGGACTAGCCTGGAGACCCAGTACTTC.

This clone was seen only a few times. The V and J genes are TRBV28 and TRBJ1-2; D is undetermined. The CDR3 totals 13 residues. Germline loops: CDR1 MDHEN, CDR2 SYDVKM. The ends were cut back, 5 bases at V and 4 bases at J, with 11 bases in the middle. The CDR3 DNA sequence: TGTGCCAGCAGTCGGGGATTTGGCTATGGCTACACCTTC. This sequence encodes CASSRGFGYGYTF.

This CDR3 reads CASSPGTGYEQYF. The CDR3 nucleotides read TGTGCCAGCAGCCCCGGGACAGGATACGAGCAGTACTTC. The V call is TRBV7-2, the J call TRBJ2-7; 8 bases map to TRBD1. The CDR3 runs to 13 residues. Trimming took 5 bases from V and 4 from J; bases not matched to a gene: 4. Germline V CDR1 and CDR2: SGHTA, FQGNSA.